This T cell receptor beta chain was obtained from a study of T cell repertoires in cytomegalovirus infection. Study overall: An indication of both CMV infection and matching HLA type came from public TCR beta signatures. General observations from the study: Of the TCR beta families, the public ones yielded a cumulative frequency that identified carriers of CMV plus the relevant HLA. HLA-C-restricted CMV clonotypes gave the most frequent clonotype in two of eight donors.

Germline CDR1 reads SEHNR; CDR2 reads FQNEAQ (reference sequence). The CDR3 spans 12 residues. Trimming took 5 bases from V and 10 from J, leaving 12 bases between them. With respect to this clonotype: Its antigen is not identified.

TCRdb passed the reads through MiXCR, listing each CDR3 protein once. Of 200,000 to 300,000 distinct CDR3 sequences in the sample, roughly an eighth are singletons; the top ten hold around 8.1%. The sequencing input was PBMCs. V gene TRBV7-9 combines with J gene TRBJ2-1, with D unresolved. This sequence originates from a human donor in good health (CMV status not recorded). Some clones in this sample may be carry-over from other donors' samples. The CDR3: CASSRVPAEQFF. In DNA form, the CDR3 reads TGTGCCAGCAGCAGGGTACCGGCGGAGCAGTTCTTC.